This T cell receptor (beta chain) was retrieved from a study of CD8 T cells in ankylosing spondylitis. Regarding the study as a whole: There were earlier reports of some motif variants in reactive arthritis synovial fluid and blood. Made up of 7 to 9 highly homologous variants, a TCR beta motif appeared characteristic of ankylosing spondylitis blood. Disease-linked clones reportedly concentrated significantly in matched ankylosing spondylitis synovial fluid.

The CDR3 sequence is 15 residues long. Per germline, CDR1 SGDLS and CDR2 YYNGEE. V shed 1 base and J shed 5 bases, with 13 bases lying between them. TCRdb called the 5' RACE reads again in MiXCR, with one record for every CDR3 protein. The data contain some 840,000 distinct CDR3 sequences, about 10% of them singletons. Of note for this clonotype: Its antigen is currently unknown.

Specimen: blood, either unsorted or a sorted T cell fraction (not recorded which). This clonotype was obtained from a male donor with ankylosing spondylitis. V usage is TRBV9 and J usage is TRBJ2-1; D is possibly TRBD2 (7 bases). CDR3 DNA: TGTGCCAGCAGCGTAAGCGGAGGGGGGGACAATGAGCAGTTCTTC. It specifies CASSVSGGGDNEQFF.